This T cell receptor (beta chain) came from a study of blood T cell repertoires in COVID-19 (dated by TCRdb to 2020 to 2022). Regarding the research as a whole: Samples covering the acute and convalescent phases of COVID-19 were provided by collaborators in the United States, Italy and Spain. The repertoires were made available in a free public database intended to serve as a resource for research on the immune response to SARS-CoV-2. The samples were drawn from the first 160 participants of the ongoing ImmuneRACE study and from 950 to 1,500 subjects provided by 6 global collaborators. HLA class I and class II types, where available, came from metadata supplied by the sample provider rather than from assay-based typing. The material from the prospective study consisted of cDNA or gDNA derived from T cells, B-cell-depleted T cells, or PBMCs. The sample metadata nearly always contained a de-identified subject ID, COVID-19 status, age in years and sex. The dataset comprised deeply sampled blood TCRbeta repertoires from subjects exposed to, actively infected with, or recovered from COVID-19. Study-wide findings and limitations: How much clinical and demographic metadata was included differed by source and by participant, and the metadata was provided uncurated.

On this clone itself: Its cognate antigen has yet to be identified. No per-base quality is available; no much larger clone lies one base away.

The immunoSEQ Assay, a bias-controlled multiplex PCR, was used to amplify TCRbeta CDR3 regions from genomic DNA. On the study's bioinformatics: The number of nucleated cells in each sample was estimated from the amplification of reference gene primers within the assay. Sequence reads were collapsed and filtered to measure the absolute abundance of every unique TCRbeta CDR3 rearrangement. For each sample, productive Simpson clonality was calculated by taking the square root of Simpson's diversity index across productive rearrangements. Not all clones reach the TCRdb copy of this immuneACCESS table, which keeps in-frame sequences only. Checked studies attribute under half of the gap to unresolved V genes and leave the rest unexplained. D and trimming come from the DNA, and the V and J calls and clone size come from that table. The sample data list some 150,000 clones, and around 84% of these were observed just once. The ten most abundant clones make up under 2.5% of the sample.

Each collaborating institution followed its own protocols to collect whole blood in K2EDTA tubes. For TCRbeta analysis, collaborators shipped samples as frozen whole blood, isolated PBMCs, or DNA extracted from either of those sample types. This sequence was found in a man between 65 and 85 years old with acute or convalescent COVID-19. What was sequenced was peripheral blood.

The sequenced DNA is TGTGCTAGTGGTTTGGCCCCAGTGGATGGCTACACCTTC. Translated, this is CASGLAPVDGYTF. The sequence is built from TRBV12-5 and TRBJ1-2; no D gene can be assigned with confidence. Sequences LGHNT (CDR1) and FRNRAP (CDR2) are obtained from the germline V gene. The CDR3, from cysteine to phenylalanine, totals 13 residues. Just CDR3 DNA is preserved here, 39 bases in frame from base 1. V sheds 1 base and J sheds 6 bases, leaving 9 bases between their ends.